This T cell receptor (beta chain) is from a study of CXCR3-negative and CXCR3-positive naive CD8 T cells (dated 2019 in TCRdb). Regarding the study in general: In total, about 150 million TRB reads were obtained, or roughly 1.5 +/- 0.3 million reads per library. Data from 11 donors, pooled across two independent experiments, went into the diversity and physicochemical repertoire analyses. Naive subsets from 5 donors and memory cells from 3 donors were included in the TRBV-TRBJ cluster analysis. Study-wide conclusions, independent of this receptor: Repertoire diversity was comparably high in both naive subsets but much lower in memory CD8+ T cells. Because surface CD5, which is linked to self-reactivity in mice, was comparable between the naive subsets, TCR interaction strength was also inferred from TRB CDR3 physicochemical properties. Freshly isolated PBMCs were used for most assays because CXCR3 expression went down partially after cryopreservation. TRB CDR3s from CXCR3-positive naive cells showed higher hydrophobicity (lower Kidera factor 4), lower energy, and higher strength and volume indices than CXCR3-negative naive cells. TRBV-TRBJ usage was similar between naive CXCR3-negative and CXCR3-positive cells from the same donor, while memory cells showed distinct patterns.

As encoded in the germline V gene, CDR1 is SGHTA while CDR2 is FQGNSA. Including cysteine and phenylalanine, the CDR3 has 16 amino acids. No DNA is listed. As regards this clonotype: The antigen this receptor binds is unknown.

For each CD8+ T cell subset, flow sorting was done in triplicate, and under 350,000 cells per subset went directly into RLT lysis buffer. To exclude memory contaminants, naive CD8+ T cells were stringently defined as CD45RO-CCR7+CD27+CD95-. Peripheral blood mononuclear cells were isolated from buffy coats using standard density gradient centrifugation. Naive CXCR3-negative and CXCR3-positive CD8+ T cells were flow-sorted on a FACSAria III. Total RNA was extracted from sorted cells with an RNeasy Mini Kit. TCRdb names NextSeq 550 as the instrument used. The Human TCR Profiling Kit (MiLaboratory) was used to prepare UMI-labeled 5' RACE TRB cDNA libraries. The full amount of extracted RNA was used for cDNA synthesis, and the full amount of resulting cDNA was used for PCR amplification. Libraries were prepared in parallel with an identical number of PCR cycles. The authors' pipeline ran thus. About 52,000 +/- 9,100 unique UMI-labeled TRB cDNA molecules per library were extracted with MIGEC and MiXCR, with at least two reads per UMI required. On average, each library contained roughly 40,000 +/- 10,000 functional in-frame TRB CDR3 nucleotide clonotypes without stop codons. After downsampling to 5000 UMI-labeled TRB molecules per sample, diversity metrics such as normalized Shannon-Wiener and Chao1 were calculated in VDJtools. Clonotype-size-weighted physicochemical properties of the central five CDR3 residues (interaction energy, strength, volume and Kidera factor 4) were computed in VDJtools. TCRdb reprocessed the reads; each CDR3 protein sequence makes one entry, and DNA is unavailable. The V and J calls follow TCRdb's processing rather than the paper's. The sample's table lists a count of about 50,000 distinct CDR3 sequences. The ten largest clones represent over 0.45% of the sample.

The receptor comes from a human donor in good health. Some clones in this sample may be carry-over from other donors' samples. The chain couples TRBV7-2 to TRBJ2-5; TCRdb proposes TRBD1, but this gene call is untestable without DNA. Sequencing was done on a sample of naive CXCR3+ CD8+ T cells from blood. Sample cell subset or site, as interpreted from the label and publication: CD45RO-CCR7+CD27+CD95- naive CD8+ T cells expressing CXCR3 (TNR3+). The CDR3 here reads CASSLGTGGYQETQYF.